Listed below are T cell receptor beta chains from one sample, sequenced in a study of identical twins. TCRdb re-analysed the 5' RACE reads in MiXCR, keeping a single row per CDR3 protein. The repertoire consists of some 660,000 distinct CDR3 sequences, with over 8.5% occurring once and the leading ten covering more than 0.75%. The data also belong to a second study, concerning yellow fever vaccine responses in identical twins.

The material sequenced was PBMCs. These TCRs come from a young woman in good health. The CDR3 runs from the conserved cysteine through the conserved F or W. The D gene is left open where the match is weak. For some rows the clone size is stated as once, few or many, or as a class when expanded; others skip it.

J,size,D,V,length,CDR3,DNA
TRBJ2-7,many,.,TRBV9,14,CASNAGSSSYEQYF,TGTGCCAGCAACGCGGGGTCCAGCTCCTACGAGCAGTACTTC
TRBJ1-4,few,.,TRBV28,15,CASRWTGETNEKLFF,TGTGCCAGCAGGTGGACCGGGGAAACTAATGAAAAACTGTTTTTT
TRBJ2-3,many,.,TRBV29-1,16,CSVEDPGHGNPDTQYF,TGCAGCGTTGAAGATCCGGGACACGGAAATCCGGATACGCAGTATTTT
TRBJ1-6,few,.,TRBV12-3/TRBV12-4,17,CASSSPGGGAYNSPLHF,TGTGCCAGCAGTTCCCCCGGGGGGGGGGCCTATAATTCACCCCTCCACTTT
TRBJ2-7,few,TRBD1,TRBV10-3,14,CATLPGQGSYEQYF,TGTGCCACCCTGCCGGGACAGGGCTCCTACGAGCAGTACTTC
TRBJ2-5,.,TRBD1,TRBV29-1,13,CSVTDRNQETQYF,TGCAGCGTTACGGACAGGAACCAAGAGACCCAGTACTTC
TRBJ2-5,few,.,TRBV25-1,13,CASSDHSGQTQYF,TGTGCCAGCAGTGATCATTCGGGACAGACCCAGTACTTC
TRBJ1-1,.,.,TRBV7-2,14,CASSPRVGLAEAFF,TGTGCCAGCAGCCCGAGGGTAGGGTTGGCTGAAGCTTTCTTT
TRBJ2-1,many,.,TRBV29-1,10,CSVGANEQFF,TGCAGCGTTGGAGCCAATGAGCAGTTCTTC
TRBJ1-2,.,.,TRBV19,13,CASSDLGINGYTF,TGTGCCAGTTCGGACCTCGGAATAAATGGCTACACCTTC
TRBJ2-7,few,TRBD2,TRBV20-1,14,CSAPKTSGGLEQYF,TGCAGTGCCCCCAAGACTAGCGGGGGCTTGGAGCAGTACTTC
TRBJ2-7,few,.,TRBV11-2,16,CASSLNPDGGAYEQYF,TGTGCCAGCAGCCTAAACCCCGACGGAGGGGCCTACGAGCAGTACTTC
TRBJ2-1,many,TRBD2,TRBV6-5,14,CASSYSTSGDEQFF,TGTGCCAGCAGTTACTCGACTAGCGGGGATGAGCAGTTCTTC
TRBJ2-5,.,.,TRBV28,12,CAGGSRRETQYF,TGTGCCGGCGGATCCAGGAGAGAGACCCAGTACTTC
TRBJ2-7,.,.,TRBV11-2,16,CASSLGFRGHEGEQYF,TGTGCCAGCAGCTTAGGATTCCGCGGGCATGAAGGCGAGCAGTACTTC
TRBJ2-2,.,.,TRBV20-1,12,CSAAEITGELFF,TGCAGTGCTGCCGAGATCACCGGGGAGCTGTTTTTT
TRBJ2-1,.,TRBD2,TRBV7-2,15,CASSLVLAGGRAQFF,TGTGCCAGCAGCTTAGTACTAGCGGGAGGGCGGGCGCAGTTCTTC
TRBJ2-2,.,.,TRBV29-1,12,CSVKDTTGELFF,TGCAGCGTGAAGGACACGACCGGGGAGCTGTTTTTT
TRBJ2-1,few,.,TRBV19,14,CASSIGQGQDEQFF,TGTGCCAGTAGTATTGGTCAGGGGCAGGATGAGCAGTTCTTC
TRBJ2-3,.,TRBD1,TRBV7-9,15,CASSLKRGHTDTQYF,TGTGCCAGCAGCTTAAAGAGGGGGCACACAGATACGCAGTATTTT
TRBJ2-7,many,TRBD2,TRBV5-1,17,CASSFGTSGGRSYEQYF,TGCGCCAGCAGCTTCGGGACTAGCGGGGGCCGTTCCTACGAGCAGTACTTC
TRBJ1-5,.,.,TRBV12-3/TRBV12-4,15,CASREDIGGNQPQHF,TGTGCCAGCAGAGAGGACATCGGTGGCAATCAGCCCCAGCATTTT
TRBJ2-5,many,TRBD2,TRBV28,20,CASSSTPGLAGGRIQETQYF,TGTGCCAGCAGTTCTACCCCCGGACTAGCGGGAGGGAGGATCCAAGAGACCCAGTACTTC
TRBJ1-4,many,.,TRBV28,13,CASRLMTREKLFF,TGTGCCAGCAGACTAATGACACGGGAAAAACTGTTTTTT
TRBJ2-1,many,.,TRBV5-1,13,CASSREALDEQFF,TGCGCCAGCAGCCGAGAGGCTCTGGATGAGCAGTTCTTC
TRBJ2-1,many,.,TRBV20-1,11,CSAVDYNEQFF,TGCAGTGCTGTAGACTACAATGAGCAGTTCTTC
TRBJ2-4,few,.,TRBV6-1,17,CASSYGTDTLAKNIQYF,TGTGCCAGCTCCTACGGGACGGACACACTAGCCAAAAACATTCAGTACTTC
TRBJ2-1,.,.,TRBV4-1,18,CASSQDLSVGLLGNEQFF,TGCGCCAGCAGCCAAGATCTAAGCGTGGGCCTCTTGGGGAATGAGCAGTTCTTC
TRBJ2-1,few,.,TRBV6-1,13,CASSRRPGHEQFF,TGTGCCAGCAGTCGACGTCCCGGGCATGAGCAGTTCTTC
TRBJ2-3,.,.,TRBV5-1,16,CASSLVEGMGTDTQYF,TGCGCCAGCAGCTTGGTAGAGGGAATGGGCACAGATACGCAGTATTTT
TRBJ2-4,few,TRBD1,TRBV12-3/TRBV12-4,19,CASSLRDRGQYLAKNIQYF,TGTGCCAGCAGTTTACGGGACAGGGGCCAATACCTAGCCAAAAACATTCAGTACTTC
TRBJ2-1,many,TRBD2,TRBV6-1,17,CASSPGTSGISYNEQFF,TGTGCCAGCAGTCCCGGGACTAGCGGGATCAGTTACAATGAGCAGTTCTTC
TRBJ2-7,.,.,TRBV28,10,CASTGHEQYF,TGTGCCAGCACCGGTCACGAGCAGTACTTC
TRBJ2-7,few,.,TRBV7-2,15,CASSLEVQPLYEQYF,TGTGCCAGCAGCTTAGAGGTACAACCTCTCTACGAGCAGTACTTC
TRBJ1-2,.,.,TRBV29-1,15,CSAGEEGQYNYGYTF,TGCAGCGCCGGAGAAGAAGGACAATATAACTATGGCTACACCTTC
TRBJ2-1,.,TRBD2,TRBV12-3/TRBV12-4,19,CARRPGLAGGPSSYNEQFF,TGTGCCCGCAGACCGGGACTAGCGGGAGGGCCTAGCTCCTACAATGAGCAGTTCTTC
TRBJ2-5,.,TRBD1,TRBV20-1,11,CSARTGEAQYF,TGCAGTGCAAGGACAGGCGAGGCCCAGTACTTC
TRBJ2-1,few,.,TRBV19,18,CASSEKLLSGSSYNEQFF,TGTGCCAGTAGCGAAAAACTTCTGTCGGGGAGCTCCTACAATGAGCAGTTCTTC
TRBJ1-5,many,.,TRBV10-3,13,CAISGGSNQPQHF,TGTGCCATCAGTGGAGGGAGCAATCAGCCCCAGCATTTT
TRBJ2-1,many,TRBD1,TRBV12-3/TRBV12-4,14,CASSLSQGAREQFF,TGTGCCAGCAGTTTATCCCAGGGGGCGCGTGAGCAGTTCTTC
TRBJ2-2,few,.,TRBV7-2,16,CASSLATASFPGELFF,TGTGCCAGCAGCTTAGCGACCGCGAGCTTCCCCGGGGAGCTGTTTTTT
TRBJ2-7,few,.,TRBV24-1,11,CATSDEDIQYF,TGTGCCACCAGTGATGAGGATATACAGTACTTC
TRBJ2-2,many,.,TRBV6-2/TRBV6-3,14,CASRPSLNTGELFF,TGTGCCAGCAGACCTTCCCTAAACACCGGGGAGCTGTTTTTT
TRBJ2-7,.,.,TRBV6-5,14,CASSSVDGTYEQYF,TGTGCCAGCAGTTCTGTCGACGGGACCTACGAGCAGTACTTC
TRBJ1-2,.,.,TRBV7-2,17,CASSLALGTAQDYGYTF,TGTGCCAGCAGCTTAGCGTTAGGGACGGCTCAAGACTATGGCTACACCTTC
TRBJ1-1,.,.,TRBV5-6,15,CASSLADRRNTEAFF,TGTGCCAGCAGTCTCGCGGACAGACGGAACACTGAAGCTTTCTTT
TRBJ2-2,few,TRBD1,TRBV11-1,20,CASSFPRQGAALANTGELFF,TGTGCCAGCAGCTTCCCCCGACAGGGGGCCGCCCTAGCGAACACCGGGGAGCTGTTTTTT
TRBJ2-7,.,TRBD1,TRBV7-2,16,CASSRRQGSSSYEQYF,TGTGCCAGCAGCCGCCGACAGGGGAGTAGCTCCTACGAGCAGTACTTC